The 14 T cell receptor beta chains below all came from one sample that was sequenced in a study of shared clonotypes between healthy human individuals. Using immunoSEQ multiplex PCR, the repertoire was profiled, and TCRdb retains in-frame clones only, with some absent. Of around 2,000,000 clones listed, approximately 95% are singletons. Terminally differentiated effector memory CD45RA+ cells were excluded from the naive CD8 cells, which were CD45RO-negative and positively selected for CCR7. The sample taken for sequencing was naive CD8+ T cells sorted from blood. The source is a man between 18 and 29 years old in good health.

DNA of the CDR3: TGTGCCAGCAGTTTATCTACAGGGGGCACTTCAGATGGCTACACCTTC. Its translation is CASSLSTGGTSDGYTF. The gene calls are TRBV28 and TRBJ1-2; TRBD1 matches 9 bases. The CDR3 is 16 amino acids. J was trimmed by 6 bases and V by 1 base; bases with no gene match: 9. CDR1 is MDHEN and CDR2 is SYDVKM in the germline V gene.

The chain employs TRBV4-1 and TRBJ2-7, with 10 bases matching TRBD1. This CDR3 contains 13 residues. Germline V CDR1 and CDR2: MGHRA, YSYEKL. The V and J ends lost 8 bases and 4 bases, in that order; junction bases with no gene match: 5. The CDR3 reads CASQGQGSYEQYF. The DNA of the CDR3 is TGCGCCAGCCAGGGACAGGGGTCTTACGAGCAGTACTTC.

This chain connects TRBV5-4 to TRBJ2-7, with D unresolved. Per germline, CDR1 SGHNT and CDR2 YYREEE (reference sequence). This CDR3 has 13 residues. V was cut by 7 bases and J by 2 bases, with 13 bases left in between. CDR3 protein: CASQAAPTYEQYF. CDR3 nucleotides: TGTGCCAGCCAGGCGGCCCCTACCTACGAGCAGTACTTC. Using reference TRBV5-4 and TRBJ2-7 for the parts outside the CDR3, the full variable domain is ETGVTQSPTHLIKTRGQQVTLRCSSQSGHNTVSWYQQALGQGPQFIFQYYREEENGRGNFPPRFSGLQFPNYSSELNVNALELDDSALYLCASQAAPTYEQYFGPGTRLTVT.

This clone came up a few times. Other DNA sequences in the sample encode the same CDR3. The V call is TRBV4-2, the J call TRBJ1-6; D ambiguous. Trimming removed 3 bases from V and 5 bases from J, with 2 bases in between. In germline, CDR1 is LGHNA, CDR2 YNFKEQ. The CDR3 contains 12 residues. For the CDR3, the DNA is TGTGCCAGCAGCCAGGATAATTCACCCCTCCACTTT. This gives the protein CASSQDNSPLHF.

In its sample, this clone was seen a few times. The rearrangement uses TRBV7-9 and TRBJ1-2; the D gene is possibly TRBD1 (6 bases). Germline CDR1 SEHNR, CDR2 FQNEAQ (reference sequence). This CDR3 region has 14 residues. V lost 5 bases and J 6 bases, leaving 16 bases between the germline ends. The CDR3 DNA is TGTGCCAGCAGCCCACAGGGAGGCGCGGATGGCTACACCTTC. Translation: CASSPQGGADGYTF. Full variable domain (missing parts from reference TRBV7-9 and TRBJ1-2): DTGVSQNPRHKITKRGQNVTFRCDPISEHNRLYWYRQTLGQGPEFLTYFQNEAQLEKSRLLSDRFSAERPKGSFSTLEIQRTEQGDSAMYLCASSPQGGADGYTFGSGTRLTVV.

The gene calls are TRBV10-2 and TRBJ2-1; 9 bases fit TRBD2. CDR1 and CDR2 from the germline V gene are WSHSY and SAAADI. V lost 11 bases and J lost 2; bases outside the gene matches: 7. The CDR3 has 14 residues. The CDR3 reads CAGVAGATYNEQFF. The CDR3 DNA follows: TGCGCCGGTGTAGCGGGAGCCACCTACAATGAGCAGTTCTTC.

V and J are TRBV6-1 and TRBJ2-4, with 8 bases lining up with TRBD2. V dropped 11 bases and J dropped 8; count of bases not matched to a gene: 17. Germline CDR1 is MNHNS and CDR2 is SASEGT. This CDR3 has 15 amino acids. CDR3 sequence reads: CAASWGPGGTDIQYF. CDR3 nucleotides: TGTGCCGCTTCGTGGGGTCCGGGGGGGACGGACATTCAGTACTTC.

The gene calls are TRBV7-8 and TRBJ1-1; D is unresolved. The CDR3 is 12 amino acids. V was pared by 8 bases and J by 6 bases, with 13 bases between. The germline V gene has CDR1 SGHVS and CDR2 FQNEAQ. For the CDR3, the DNA is TGTGCCAGCGCTAATGAGGGCGCTGAAGCTTTCTTT. Translation gives CASANEGAEAFF.

This clone was picked up one time. Other DNA sequences of this sample code for an identical CDR3. The V and J genes are TRBV11-2 and TRBJ2-7, with D unclear. V was shortened by 4 bases and J by 0 bases, with 7 bases between the two germline ends. Germline assignment: CDR1 SGHAT and CDR2 FQNNGV. The CDR3 is made up of 13 amino acids. In DNA form, the CDR3 reads TGTGCCAGCAGCTCTTCCCTCTCCTACGAGCAGTACTTC. Translated, it gives CASSSSLSYEQYF. The complete variable domain, with remaining parts taken from reference TRBV11-2 and TRBJ2-7, reads EAGVAQSPRYKIIEKRQSVAFWCNPISGHATLYWYQQILGQGPKLLIQFQNNGVVDDSQLPKDRFSAERLKGVDSTLKIQPAKLEDSAVYLCASSSSLSYEQYFGPGTRLTVT.

This rearrangement joins TRBV4-3 to TRBJ2-3; either TRBD1 or TRBD2 may supply D (5 bases each). The V end lost 1 base, the J end lost 3 bases, and 14 bases lay between the germline ends. CDR1 is LGHNA, CDR2 YSLEER, per germline. CDR3 length: 16 residues. CDR3 nucleotides: TGCGCCAGCAGCCAAGTTGGGGGAGTGGGGACAGATACGCAGTATTTT. Translating it yields CASSQVGGVGTDTQYF.

The V and J genes are TRBV4-2 and TRBJ2-7; 8 bases match TRBD2. The germline V gene has CDR1 LGHNA and CDR2 YNFKEQ. V shed 2 bases, J shed 2 bases, and the junction held 2 bases outside the gene matches. This CDR3 spans 14 amino acids. CDR3 in DNA: TGTGCCAGCAGCCAATTCGGGGGGGCCTACGAGCAGTACTTC. Residues: CASSQFGGAYEQYF.

The V call is TRBV5-4, the J call TRBJ2-2, with TRBD1 matching 10 bases. The germline V gene has CDR1 SGHNT and CDR2 YYREEE (reference sequence). This CDR3 spans 17 amino acids. The V segment lost 0 bases and the J segment 6 bases; nucleotides outside the gene matches: 8. The CDR3 DNA sequence: TGTGCCAGCAGCTTGGTCGGGTGGACAGGGGGAGCCGGGGAGCTGTTTTTT. This sequence encodes CASSLVGWTGGAGELFF.

In regard to this clone: Other DNA variants within this sample encode the same CDR3. The chain couples TRBV28 to TRBJ2-7; D remains ambiguous. CDR1 and CDR2 (germline): MDHEN, SYDVKM. This CDR3 region has 11 residues. V was cut by 6 bases and J by 6 bases, with 9 bases left in between. The CDR3 sequence is CASSPPGEQYF. DNA for the CDR3: TGTGCCAGCAGCCCCCCTGGCGAGCAGTACTTC.

CDR3 DNA sequence: TGTGCCAGCAGCGTAGGAGACAGGGGTGACGAGCAGTACTTC. Translating it yields CASSVGDRGDEQYF. The V call is TRBV9, the J call TRBJ2-7; 8 bases match TRBD1. The CDR3 has 14 amino acids. After removal of 0 bases from V and 5 bases from J, the junction contained 4 bases not matched to a gene. CDR1 and CDR2 from the germline V gene are SGDLS and YYNGEE.